This TCR beta chain was found in a study of CD8 T cells in Susac syndrome. Germline CDR1 is MNHEY and CDR2 is SVGAGI. This CDR3 has 16 amino acids. J lost 1 base, V lost 6 bases, and 11 bases had no gene match. cDNA came from approximately 0.5 to 1 ug RNA primed by random hexamers. An immunoSEQ multiplex PCR generated amplified TCR beta CDR3 products spanning 54 Vbeta and 13 Jbeta. TCRdb reanalysed the immunoSEQ multiplex PCR reads using MiXCR and keeps one entry per CDR3 protein. The sample consists of under 250,000 distinct CDR3 sequences, around 93% of them appearing once. TCR beta sequencing was performed on blood CD8+ and CD4+ T cells. The CD8+ and CD4+ T cells were isolated magnetically using a negative isolation approach, whereas the TEMRA cells were enriched by FACS.

This sequence originates from a human donor with multiple sclerosis. The chain couples TRBV6-5 to TRBJ1-2; 7 bases fit TRBD1. The sample was CD4+ T cells from PBMCs. The CDR3 loop reads CASSYARGRGNYGYTF. The CDR3 DNA is TGTGCCAGCAGCTACGCAAGGGGGCGAGGTAACTATGGCTACACCTTC.